This is a list of T cell receptor beta chains from one sample in a study of regulatory T cells in long-lasting Graves disease. TCRdb re-derived calls from the multiplex PCR reads in MiXCR, one entry per CDR3 protein. The repertoire includes 450,000 to 650,000 distinct CDR3 sequences, about 16% of them detected once, and roughly 25% sits in the top ten. The data also belong to a second study, concerning T cells in Graves' hyperthyroidism and ophthalmopathy.

Sequenced here: peripheral blood mononuclear cells (PBMCs), sampled at new diagnosis, from a patient treated with antithyroid drugs. These receptors all come from a middle-aged woman with Graves disease. Each CDR3 is given with its conserved first and last residue. The D gene is left open where the match is weak. Size tells how often a clone was seen (once, few, many) or the class of an expanded clone, and some rows leave it out.

D gene	clone size	J gene	V gene	CDR3 DNA	CDR3 protein
-	many	TRBJ1-5	TRBV27	TGTGCCAGCGCGTATACGGGCAGGGGCCCTAATCAGCCCCAGCATTTT	CASAYTGRGPNQPQHF
-	few	TRBJ2-2	TRBV30	TGTGCCTGGAGAGAAGGGGCGTACACCGGGGAGCTGTTTTTT	CAWREGAYTGELFF
TRBD1	-	TRBJ1-6	TRBV3-1	TGTGCCAGCAGCCTCGGACAGGTCTTTTATAATTCACCCCTCCACTTT	CASSLGQVFYNSPLHF
-	few	TRBJ2-1	TRBV7-3	TGTGCCAGCAGCTTAGGACCCTCGGCTTACAATGAGCAGTTCTTC	CASSLGPSAYNEQFF
TRBD1	-	TRBJ2-5	TRBV20-1	TGCAGTGCTAAGAGACAGGGGGGTGAGACCCAGTACTTC	CSAKRQGGETQYF
TRBD1	-	TRBJ2-1	TRBV3-1	TGTGCCAGCAGCCGGAACAGGGGATATTACAATGAGCAGTTCTTC	CASSRNRGYYNEQFF
-	many	TRBJ2-3	TRBV2	TGTGCCAGCAGTGAAGCGGAGGAGGAGTCGGAGACAGATACGCAGTATTTT	CASSEAEEESETDTQYF
-	-	TRBJ1-1	TRBV28	TGTGCCAGCAGTTCCCTCAGGATGAACACTGAAGCTTTCTTT	CASSSLRMNTEAFF
TRBD1	-	TRBJ1-2	TRBV27	TGTGCCAGCAGTACACAGGGGACCCTCCTTAACTATGGCTACACCTTC	CASSTQGTLLNYGYTF
-	many	TRBJ1-1	TRBV6-2/TRBV6-3	TGTGCCAGCAGGCCGGGGCTGGGGACTGAAGCTTTCTTT	CASRPGLGTEAFF
TRBD2	few	TRBJ2-5	TRBV6-5	TGTGCCAGCAGTTACACTAGCGGGGGGGCCGGAGAGACCCAGTACTTC	CASSYTSGGAGETQYF
-	many	TRBJ1-2	TRBV2	TGTGCCAGCAGGCGATCCGGGTCAGGGGCAAGTATTTATGGCTACACCTTC	CASRRSGSGASIYGYTF